This TCR beta chain was obtained from a study of early stage breast cancer tumors. Study background: Around 10-fold was the mean read coverage per sample.

This CDR3 has 15 residues. Per the germline V gene, CDR1 is GTSNPN and CDR2 is SVGIG (reference sequence). V shed 5 bases, J shed 4 bases, and the junction held 3 bases outside the gene matches. Measured with immunoSEQ multiplex PCR; TCRdb has only the in-frame clones, and not every one. The sample gives 45,000 to 60,000 clones, roughly 80% of which show up once; about 1.3% is in the top ten. Sequencing input: blood. The V gene is TRBV30, the J gene TRBJ2-6, with 12 bases fitting TRBD1. This receptor was taken from a person in their fifties with breast cancer. CDR3 residues: CAWGDRGRGANVLTF. CDR3 coding DNA: TGTGCCTGGGGGGACAGGGGGCGAGGGGCCAACGTCCTGACTTTC.